The source of this T cell receptor beta chain is a study of T cells after yellow fever vaccination. Study-wide findings and caveats: Just a small share of clonotypes turned up in the CD4 compartment as well as the CD8 compartment.

Using its own MiXCR run on the 5' RACE reads, TCRdb lists one record per CDR3 protein. The sample holds about 340,000 distinct CDR3 sequences, over 8% seen once. The junction had 8 bases not matched to a gene; V was cut back by 3 bases and J by 2 bases. CDR3 size: 15 residues. CDR1 and CDR2 from the germline V gene are SQVTM and ANQGSEA. Of note for this clonotype: Its cognate antigen is unknown.

The rearrangement links TRBV29-1 to TRBJ2-3; TRBD1 matches 7 bases. Sequenced material: PBMCs, taken on the day of the first yellow fever vaccination. This sequence originates from a man aged 18 to 30 who received the YFV17D yellow fever vaccine. The DNA for the CDR3 is TGCAGCGTTGACCTGGGACAGACAAACACAGATACGCAGTATTTT. This sequence encodes CSVDLGQTNTDTQYF.